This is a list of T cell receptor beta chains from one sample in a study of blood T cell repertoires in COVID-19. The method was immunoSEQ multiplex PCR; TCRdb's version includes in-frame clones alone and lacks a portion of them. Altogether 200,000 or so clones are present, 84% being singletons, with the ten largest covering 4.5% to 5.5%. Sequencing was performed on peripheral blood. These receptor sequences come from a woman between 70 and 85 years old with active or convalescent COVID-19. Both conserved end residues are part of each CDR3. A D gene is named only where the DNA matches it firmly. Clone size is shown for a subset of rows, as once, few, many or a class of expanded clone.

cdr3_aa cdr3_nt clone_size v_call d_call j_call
CSAYVGLAGGGEQYF TGCAGCGCTTACGTGGGACTAGCGGGAGGAGGCGAGCAGTACTTC - TRBV29-1 TRBD2 TRBJ2-7
CASSTSPGTGGAGNTEAFF TGTGCCAGCAGCACGAGTCCCGGGACAGGGGGCGCAGGGAACACTGAAGCTTTCTTT - TRBV3-1/TRBV3-2 TRBD1 TRBJ1-1
CASSPLGTGNSNQPQHF TGTGCCAGCTCACCACTCGGGACAGGGAATAGCAATCAGCCCCAGCATTTT once TRBV18 TRBD1 TRBJ1-5
CASSQTTNTYNEQFF TGCGCCAGCAGCCAAACGACTAATACCTACAATGAGCAGTTCTTC - TRBV4-1 - TRBJ2-1
CASKAGGSTDTQYF TGTGCCAGCAAGGCGGGAGGGTCCACAGATACGCAGTATTTT - TRBV9 TRBD2 TRBJ2-3
CASSWGNRGPAGNTIYF TGTGCCAGCAGCTGGGGAAACAGGGGGCCTGCTGGAAACACCATATATTTT - TRBV7-9 TRBD1 TRBJ1-3
CSVGTLQYF TGCAGCGTCGGTACGCTTCAGTACTTC - TRBV29-1 - TRBJ2-7
CASSLYGTGYNQETQYF TGTGCCAGCAGCTTATATGGGACAGGCTATAACCAAGAGACCCAGTACTTC once TRBV7-9 TRBD1 TRBJ2-5
CASSLSRDSNEQFF TGTGCCAGCAGTTTATCCAGGGACTCCAATGAGCAGTTCTTC - TRBV27 - TRBJ2-1
CATSRDRIARQYF TGTGCCACCAGCAGAGATCGCATAGCAAGGCAGTACTTC - TRBV15 - TRBJ2-4
CATSDFATAGGYTF TGTGCCACCAGTGATTTTGCCACAGCGGGGGGCTACACCTTC - TRBV24-1 - TRBJ1-2
CANHWGPSSYNEQFF TGTGCCAACCATTGGGGGCCTAGCTCCTACAATGAGCAGTTCTTC few TRBV7-3 - TRBJ2-1
CASTVTSSDEQFF TGTGCCAGCACCGTGACAAGCTCGGATGAGCAGTTCTTC - TRBV5-4 - TRBJ2-1
CATSTYSGNTIYF TGTGCCACCTCCACCTACTCTGGAAACACCATATATTTT - TRBV24-1 - TRBJ1-3
CASSQEGNRDLEYGYTF TGTGCCAGCAGCCAAGAGGGTAACAGGGATTTGGAGTATGGCTACACCTTC - TRBV3-1/TRBV3-2 - TRBJ1-2
CASSFSRNTEAFF TGTGCCAGCAGTTTTAGCAGGAACACTGAAGCTTTCTTT once TRBV12-3/TRBV12-4 - TRBJ1-1
CASSTSGVINYGYTF TGTGCCAGTAGTACCTCAGGGGTTATCAACTATGGCTACACCTTC once TRBV19 - TRBJ1-2
CASSRQLASYEQYF TGTGCCAGCAGTCGACAGCTGGCCTCCTACGAGCAGTACTTC - TRBV27 - TRBJ2-7
CASSVGTRGRDTGELFF TGTGCCAGCAGCGTGGGGACCAGGGGGCGCGACACCGGGGAGCTGTTTTTT - TRBV7-2 TRBD1 TRBJ2-2
CASSVAGTTYEQYF TGTGCCAGCAGCGTAGCGGGTACTACCTACGAGCAGTACTTC - TRBV9 - TRBJ2-7
CASSKQGSSYNEQFF TGTGCCAGTAGTAAACAGGGAAGCTCCTACAATGAGCAGTTCTTC - TRBV19 - TRBJ2-1
CATSRSWTGASTEAFF TGTGCCACCAGCAGATCTTGGACAGGGGCAAGCACTGAAGCTTTCTTT - TRBV15 TRBD1 TRBJ1-1
CASSRPIVAGSYNEQFF TGTGCCAGTAGTCGCCCGATAGTAGCGGGCTCCTACAATGAGCAGTTCTTC - TRBV19 TRBD2 TRBJ2-1
CSVEGTGEGYNEQFF TGCAGCGTTGAGGGGACAGGGGAGGGGTACAATGAGCAGTTCTTC - TRBV29-1 TRBD1 TRBJ2-1
CASSLVASGRVDTQYF TGCGCCAGCAGCTTGGTGGCTAGCGGGAGGGTCGATACGCAGTATTTT - TRBV5-1 TRBD2 TRBJ2-3
CASSLAGETQYF TGTGCCAGCAGCTTGGCAGGGGAGACCCAGTACTTC - TRBV7-3 - TRBJ2-5